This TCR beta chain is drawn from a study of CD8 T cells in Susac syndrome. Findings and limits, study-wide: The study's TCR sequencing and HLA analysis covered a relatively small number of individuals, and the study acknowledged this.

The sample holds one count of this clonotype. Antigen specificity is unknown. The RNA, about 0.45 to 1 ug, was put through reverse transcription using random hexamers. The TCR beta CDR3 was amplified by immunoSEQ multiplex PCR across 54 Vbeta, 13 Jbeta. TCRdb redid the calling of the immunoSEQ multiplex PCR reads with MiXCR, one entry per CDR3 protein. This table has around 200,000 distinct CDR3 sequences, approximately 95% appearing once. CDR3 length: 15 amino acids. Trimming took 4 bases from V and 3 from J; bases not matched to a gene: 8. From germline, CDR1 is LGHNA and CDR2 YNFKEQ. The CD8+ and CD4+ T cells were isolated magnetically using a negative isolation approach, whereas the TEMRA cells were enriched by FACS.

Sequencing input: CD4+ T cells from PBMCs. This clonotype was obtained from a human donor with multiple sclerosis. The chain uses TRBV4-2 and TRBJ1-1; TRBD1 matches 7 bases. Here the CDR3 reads CASSLEDRDDTEAFF. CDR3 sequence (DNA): TGTGCCAGCAGCCTCGAAGACAGGGACGACACTGAAGCTTTCTTT.